This entry lists 14 T cell receptor beta chains sequenced from one sample in a study of cytomegalovirus exposure and HLA in healthy donors. PCR employed 60 Vbeta and 13 Jbeta primers. Repertoires were generated with immunoSEQ multiplex PCR, while TCRdb's copy carries only in-frame clones and drops some. The sample includes about 90,000 clones, more than 65% of them seen just once. Sequencing was done on a sample of PBMCs. The origin of the receptors is a man aged 30 to 39 in good health and CMV-seronegative.

The chain uses TRBV30 and TRBJ2-5; a weak D match, TRBD1 (5 bases). This CDR3 is built from 12 residues. V shed 4 bases and J shed 5 bases, with 11 bases lying between them. Germline V lookup: CDR1 GTSNPN, CDR2 SVGIG (reference sequence). CDR3 nucleotide sequence: TGTGCCTGGACCCCAAAGGGGGAGACCCAGTACTTC. Translated: CAWTPKGETQYF.

This chain joins TRBV18 and TRBJ1-5, with no clear D. This CDR3 region has 13 residues. Trimming stripped 3 bases from V and 6 bases from J, with 9 bases between. Per germline, CDR1 KGHSH and CDR2 LQKENI. The CDR3 sequence is CASSPVESQPQHF. CDR3 in DNA: TGTGCCAGCTCACCGGTAGAAAGTCAGCCCCAGCATTTT.

This chain links TRBV11-1 with TRBJ1-1; TRBD1 aligns across 9 bases. The CDR3 extends over 15 amino acids. The J segment lost 2 bases and the V segment lost 5 bases, leaving 6 bases of the junction unmatched. CDR1 and CDR2 from the germline V gene are SGHAT and FQDESV (reference sequence). CDR3 sequence (DNA): TGTGCCAGCAGCCAAGGGGACAGGGACAACACTGAAGCTTTCTTT. Translation: CASSQGDRDNTEAFF.

This clone was observed a few times. V is TRBV6-6 and J is TRBJ1-4, with TRBD1 as a possible D gene (6 bases). This CDR3 is 16 amino acids long. Germline CDR1 reads MNHNY; CDR2 reads SVGAGI (reference sequence). Trimming stripped 0 bases from V and 6 bases from J, with 14 bases between. Written as DNA, the CDR3 is TGTGCCAGCAGTTACTCTGTTCGGGACACTGATGAAAAACTGTTTTTT. Its translation: CASSYSVRDTDEKLFF.

The rearrangement joins TRBV9 to TRBJ1-1; TRBD1 aligns across 7 bases. The CDR3 has 15 amino acids. V shed 0 bases, J shed 1 base, and the junction held 3 bases outside the gene matches. Germline-derived CDR1 and CDR2 are SGDLS and YYNGEE. The CDR3, as DNA: TGTGCCAGCAGCGTAGGGGACAGTAAGAACACTGAAGCTTTCTTT. This gives the protein CASSVGDSKNTEAFF.

This chain joins TRBV7-3 and TRBJ2-3, with 10 bases matching TRBD2. This CDR3 is 16 amino acids long. Germline trimming cut 2 bases from V and 1 base from J; bases unmatched to any gene: 3. Germline CDR1 and CDR2: SGHTA and FQGTGA. CDR3 loop: CASSLDGTSGTDTQYF. For the CDR3, the DNA is TGTGCCAGCAGCTTAGACGGGACTAGCGGCACAGATACGCAGTATTTT.

This clone occurred once. The V call is TRBV14, the J call TRBJ1-2; D possibly corresponds to TRBD1 (5 bases). The V gene's germline CDR1 is SGHDN and CDR2 FVKESK. Trimming pared 4 bases from V and 5 bases from J, leaving 8 bases between. The CDR3 totals 12 residues. This CDR3 reads CASSPDRYGYTF. The CDR3 DNA sequence: TGTGCCAGCAGCCCTGACAGATATGGCTACACCTTC.

This chain joins TRBV5-1 and TRBJ2-3, with D possibly TRBD1 on 5 matching bases. CDR3 length: 14 amino acids. Trimming stripped 0 bases from V and 2 bases from J, with 7 bases between. Germline CDR1 is SGHRS and CDR2 is YFSETQ. The CDR3 DNA follows: TGCGCCAGCAGCTTGGGGACACCCACAGATACGCAGTATTTT. This gives the protein CASSLGTPTDTQYF.

This chain uses TRBV30 with TRBJ1-1; 9 positions match TRBD1. Germline V gives CDR1 GTSNPN, CDR2 SVGIG (reference sequence). The CDR3 contains 15 residues. The V gene end was trimmed by 3 bases and the J gene end by 0 bases; junction bases not matched to a gene: 5. The CDR3 nucleotides are TGTGCCTGGAGGGGGACAGGGATCATGAACACTGAAGCTTTCTTT. Protein sequence: CAWRGTGIMNTEAFF.

Only a few counts were recorded for this clone. The rearrangement joins TRBV21-1 to TRBJ2-1; the D call of TRBD2 is as the table states it, not checked on the DNA. TRBV21-1 is marked as a pseudogene. There are 16 residues in the CDR3. Written as DNA, the CDR3 is TGTGCCAGCAGCAAACGTCTCCGAGCGGGGGAGGGTGAGCAGTTCTTC. Translating gives CASSKRLRAGEGEQFF.

This chain uses TRBV2 with TRBJ1-1, with D possibly TRBD1 on 5 matching bases. Deletions cut 4 bases from V and 5 bases from J, with 17 bases between. Germline V CDR1 and CDR2: SNHLY, FYNNEI. The CDR3 contains 15 residues. Written as DNA, the CDR3 is TGTGCCAGCAGTGTATCGGGGGTAATGGGAACTGAAGCTTTCTTT. Its protein is CASSVSGVMGTEAFF.

The V call is TRBV30, the J call TRBJ1-2; maybe TRBD1 (6 bases). CDR3 size: 14 residues. In germline, CDR1 is GTSNPN, CDR2 SVGIG (reference sequence). Trimming left V 8 bases short and J 4 bases short, with 20 bases between. As DNA, the CDR3 is TGTGCCGACGACAGGCTGTCAACGTCCTATGGCTACACCTTC. Translated, it gives CADDRLSTSYGYTF.

The chain employs TRBV9 and TRBJ1-4, with 7 bases lining up with TRBD1. The CDR3 runs 15 residues. The V segment lost 3 bases and the J segment 4 bases; nucleotides outside the gene matches: 6. Germline V gene lookup returns CDR1 SGDLS and CDR2 YYNGEE. CDR3 region: CASSAGAGGNEKLFF. The CDR3 bases are TGTGCCAGCAGCGCCGGGGCAGGGGGTAATGAAAAACTGTTTTTT.

The rearrangement joins TRBV27 to TRBJ1-5; TRBD1 aligns across 9 bases. The length of the CDR3 is 14 residues. Germline V CDR1 and CDR2: MNHEY, SMNVEV (reference sequence). V shed 4 bases and J 6 bases; nucleotides not matched to a gene: 4. The CDR3 sequence is CASSYTGGVQPQHF. The CDR3 DNA follows: TGTGCCAGCAGTTACACAGGGGGCGTTCAGCCCCAGCATTTT.